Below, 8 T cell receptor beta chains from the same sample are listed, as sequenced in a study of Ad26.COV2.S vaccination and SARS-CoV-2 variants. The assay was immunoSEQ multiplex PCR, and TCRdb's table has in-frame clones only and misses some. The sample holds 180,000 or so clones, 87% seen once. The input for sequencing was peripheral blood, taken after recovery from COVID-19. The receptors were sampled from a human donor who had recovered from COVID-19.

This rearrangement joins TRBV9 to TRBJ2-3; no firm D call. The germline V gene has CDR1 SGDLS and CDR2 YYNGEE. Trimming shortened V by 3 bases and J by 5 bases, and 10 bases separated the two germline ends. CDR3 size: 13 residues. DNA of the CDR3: TGTGCCAGCAGCGGAGCCTGGGGAGATACGCAGTATTTT. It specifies CASSGAWGDTQYF.

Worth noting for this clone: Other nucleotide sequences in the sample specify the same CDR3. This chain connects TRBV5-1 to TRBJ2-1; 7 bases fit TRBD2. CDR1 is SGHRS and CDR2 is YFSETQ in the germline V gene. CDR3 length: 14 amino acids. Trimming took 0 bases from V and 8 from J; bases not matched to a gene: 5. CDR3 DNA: TGCGCCAGCAGCTTGGACCGGGGGGACGATGAGCAGTTCTTC. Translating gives CASSLDRGDDEQFF. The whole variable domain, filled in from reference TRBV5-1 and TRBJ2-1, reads KAGVTQTPRYLIKTRGQQVTLSCSPISGHRSVSWYQQTPGQGLQFLFEYFSETQRNKGNFPGRFSGRQFSNSRSEMNVSTLELGDSALYLCASSLDRGDDEQFFGPGTRLTVL.

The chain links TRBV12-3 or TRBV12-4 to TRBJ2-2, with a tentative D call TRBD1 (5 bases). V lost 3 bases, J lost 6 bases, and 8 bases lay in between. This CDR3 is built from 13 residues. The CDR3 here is CASSFRVAGELFF. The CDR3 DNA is TGTGCCAGCAGTTTCAGGGTAGCCGGGGAGCTGTTTTTT.

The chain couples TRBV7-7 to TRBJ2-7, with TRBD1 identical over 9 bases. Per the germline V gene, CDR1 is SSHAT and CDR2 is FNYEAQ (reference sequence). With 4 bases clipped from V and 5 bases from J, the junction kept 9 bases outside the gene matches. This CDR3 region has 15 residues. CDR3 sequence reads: CASSSRDRVGNEQYF. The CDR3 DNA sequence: TGTGCCAGCAGCTCCCGGGACAGGGTTGGCAACGAGCAGTACTTC.

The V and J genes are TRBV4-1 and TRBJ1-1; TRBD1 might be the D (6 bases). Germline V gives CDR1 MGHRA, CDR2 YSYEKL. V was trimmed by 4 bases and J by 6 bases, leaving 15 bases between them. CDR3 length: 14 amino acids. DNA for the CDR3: TGCGCCAGCAGCCTCAGGGAAGGGGGAGCTGAAGCTTTCTTT. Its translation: CASSLREGGAEAFF.

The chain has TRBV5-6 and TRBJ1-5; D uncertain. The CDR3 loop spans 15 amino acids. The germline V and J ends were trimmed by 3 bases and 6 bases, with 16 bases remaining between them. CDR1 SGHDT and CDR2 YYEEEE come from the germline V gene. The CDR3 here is CASSSLSGPTQPQHF. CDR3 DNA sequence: TGTGCCAGCAGCTCTCTCTCAGGTCCTACTCAGCCCCAGCATTTT.

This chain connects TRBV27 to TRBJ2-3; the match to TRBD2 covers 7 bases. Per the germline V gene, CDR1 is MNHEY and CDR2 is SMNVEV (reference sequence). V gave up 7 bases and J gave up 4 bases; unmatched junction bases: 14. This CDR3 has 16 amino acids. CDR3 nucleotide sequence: TGTGCCAGCAACCTCTACGGCGGGGGAGTTGCAGATACGCAGTATTTT. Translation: CASNLYGGGVADTQYF.

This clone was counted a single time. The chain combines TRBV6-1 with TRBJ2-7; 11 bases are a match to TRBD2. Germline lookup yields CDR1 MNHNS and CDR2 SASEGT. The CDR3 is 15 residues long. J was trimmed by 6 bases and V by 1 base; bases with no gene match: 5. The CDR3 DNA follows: TGTGCCAGCAGTGAAGAAGATAGCGGGAGGGGCGAGCAGTACTTC. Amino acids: CASSEEDSGRGEQYF.